Below, 7 T cell receptor beta chains from the same sample are listed, as sequenced in a study of T cells in narcolepsy. The assay was immunoSEQ multiplex PCR, and TCRdb's table has in-frame clones only and misses some. The sample consists of roughly 30,000 clones, roughly 80% of them appearing once. The sequenced material came from memory (CD45RA-) CD4+ T cells from blood. The receptors here all came from a human donor in good health.

This clone came up once. This CDR3 reads CASSYSPAGGKNEQFF. The CDR3 bases are TGTGCCAGCAGTTACTCGCCGGCGGGAGGAAAAAATGAGCAGTTCTTC. This rearrangement joins TRBV6-6 to TRBJ2-1; 8 bases match TRBD2. This CDR3 comprises 16 residues. The V and J ends lost 0 bases and 7 bases, in that order; junction bases with no gene match: 8. CDR1 and CDR2 from the germline V gene are MNHNY and SVGAGI (reference sequence).

This clone was counted a single time. The gene calls are TRBV7-6 and TRBJ1-4; D is unclear. From germline, CDR1 is SGHVS and CDR2 FNYEAQ. The CDR3 totals 16 residues. The V end lost 0 bases, the J end lost 0 bases, and 8 bases lay between the germline ends. The CDR3 reads CASSLASGATNEKLFF. Written as DNA, the CDR3 is TGTGCCAGCAGCTTAGCGTCGGGAGCAACTAATGAAAAACTGTTTTTT.

This chain links TRBV19 with TRBJ1-5; D is undetermined. Between the trimmed V and J ends, which lost 1 base and 4 bases, there was a span of 8 bases. Germline V gene data show CDR1 as LNHDA and CDR2 as SQIVND (reference sequence). The CDR3 runs to 14 residues. The CDR3 DNA follows: TGTGCCAGTAGTATAGGCCGGGAGAATCAGCCCCAGCATTTT. This sequence encodes CASSIGRENQPQHF.

The chain has TRBV5-8 and TRBJ1-5; 8 positions agree with TRBD1. The germline CDR1 and CDR2 sequences are SGHTS and YDEGEE. The CDR3 is 13 amino acids. The junction had 3 bases not matched to a gene; V was cut back by 5 bases and J by 5 bases. This CDR3 is CASRYRGDQPQHF. The CDR3 bases are TGTGCCAGCAGGTACAGGGGGGATCAGCCCCAGCATTTT. The full variable domain, its missing parts supplied by reference TRBV5-8 and TRBJ1-5, is EAGVTQSPTHLIKTRGQQATLRCSPISGHTSVYWYQQALGLGLQFLLWYDEGEERNRGNFPPRFSGRQFPNYSSELNVNALELEDSALYLCASRYRGDQPQHFGDGTRLSIL.

The CDR3 reads CASSPTATGELFF. CDR3 coding DNA: TGTGCCAGCTCACCGACCGCCACCGGGGAGCTGTTTTTT. The genes are TRBV18 and TRBJ2-2; D unresolved. Germline CDR1 reads KGHSH; CDR2 reads LQKENI. Trimming cost V 3 bases and J 4 bases, with 6 bases left between them. The CDR3 has 13 amino acids.

Remarks on this clone: The junction differs from germline at one of its ends, possibly a read error. The chain combines TRBV7-7 with TRBJ2-7, with TRBD1 as a possible D gene (5 bases). Per germline, CDR1 SSHAT and CDR2 FNYEAQ (reference sequence). CDR3 length equals 16 residues. CDR3 DNA sequence: TGTGCTAGCAGCCAGGGTGGGCCAATAACCCACTACGAGCAGTACTTC. Encoded protein: CASSQGGPITHYEQYF.

This clone has more than one count but fewer than ten. The chain links TRBV28 to TRBJ1-1, with 7 bases fitting TRBD1. CDR1 MDHEN and CDR2 SYDVKM come from the germline V gene. There are 11 residues in the CDR3. J was trimmed by 10 bases and V by 6 bases; bases with no gene match: 5. The CDR3 loop reads CASRDNRGAFF. The CDR3 DNA follows: TGTGCCAGCAGAGATAACAGGGGAGCTTTCTTT.